The 7 T cell receptor beta chains below were found in one sample sequenced in a study of blood T cell repertoires in COVID-19. The assay was immunoSEQ multiplex PCR, and TCRdb's table has in-frame clones only and misses some. Of around 250,000 clones in the sample, approximately 80% were seen once. The sample taken for sequencing was PBMCs or T cells enriched from blood (not recorded which). These receptors all come from a man aged 40-55 years who had recovered from COVID-19.

In its sample, this clone was seen once. The rearrangement uses TRBV19 and TRBJ1-1, with 8 bases matching TRBD1. This CDR3 is built from 13 residues. The germline V gene encodes CDR1 LNHDA and CDR2 SQIVND (reference sequence). J gave up 3 bases and V 6 bases, and 3 bases lay outside the gene matches. The CDR3 DNA reads as TGTGCCAGTAGGGACAGGGCATACACTGAAGCTTTCTTT. Protein product: CASRDRAYTEAFF.

The rearrangement uses TRBV5-1 and TRBJ2-2; D remains unclear. The CDR3 has 12 amino acids. Germline loops: CDR1 SGHRS, CDR2 YFSETQ. V lost 4 bases and J lost 4, with 5 bases in between. The chain's CDR3 is CASSLFTGELFF. As DNA, the CDR3 is TGCGCCAGCAGCCTCTTCACCGGGGAGCTGTTTTTT.

This chain joins TRBV9 and TRBJ1-5; D perhaps matches TRBD1 (5 bases). The CDR3 is made up of 14 amino acids. V was cut by 0 bases and J by 10 bases, with 14 bases left in between. Germline V lookup: CDR1 SGDLS, CDR2 YYNGEE. This chain's CDR3 is CASSVGGGSVPQHF. The CDR3 coding sequence is TGTGCCAGCAGCGTAGGGGGGGGTTCAGTTCCCCAGCATTTT. The complete variable domain, with remaining parts taken from reference TRBV9 and TRBJ1-5, reads DSGVTQTPKHLITATGQRVTLRCSPRSGDLSVYWYQQSLDQGLQFLIQYYNGEERAKGNILERFSAQQFPDLHSELNLSSLELGDSALYFCASSVGGGSVPQHFGDGTRLSIL.

In its sample, this clone was seen once. This chain joins TRBV14 and TRBJ2-7, with D perhaps TRBD1 (5 bases). Germline loops: CDR1 SGHDN, CDR2 FVKESK. The CDR3 has 14 residues. Deletions cut 5 bases from V and 1 base from J, with 12 bases between. Here the CDR3 reads CASSRGFGSYEQYF. In DNA form, the CDR3 reads TGTGCCAGCAGCAGGGGATTTGGGTCCTACGAGCAGTACTTC. Full variable domain (outside the CDR3, taken from reference TRBV14 and TRBJ2-7): EAGVTQFPSHSVIEKGQTVTLRCDPISGHDNLYWYRRVMGKEIKFLLHFVKESKQDESGMPNNRFLAERTGGTYSTLKVQPAELEDSGVYFCASSRGFGSYEQYFGPGTRLTVT.

The V call is TRBV19, the J call TRBJ2-5, with D hard to call. Trimming shortened V by 3 bases and J by 4 bases, and 9 bases separated the two germline ends. Germline loops: CDR1 LNHDA, CDR2 SQIVND (reference sequence). The CDR3 runs to 13 residues. In DNA form, the CDR3 reads TGTGCCAGTAGTATTTGGCACACAGAGACCCAGTACTTC. Translating gives CASSIWHTETQYF.

This chain uses TRBV12-3 or TRBV12-4 with TRBJ1-2; D may be TRBD1 (5 bases). Between the trimmed V and J ends, which lost 6 bases and 5 bases, there was a span of 13 bases. The CDR3 runs 13 residues. Here the CDR3 reads CASSPARGYGYTF. The CDR3 bases are TGTGCCAGCAGCCCCGCGCGGGGGTATGGCTACACCTTC.

V gene TRBV27 combines with J gene TRBJ1-2; the match to TRBD1 covers 10 bases. The CDR3 is 14 residues long. J was trimmed by 5 bases and V by 10 bases; bases with no gene match: 10. Germline V gene data show CDR1 as MNHEY and CDR2 as SMNVEV (reference sequence). The CDR3 reads CATSTGGIPYGYTF. CDR3 in DNA: TGTGCCACCTCGACAGGGGGCATCCCTTATGGCTACACCTTC.